This T cell receptor (beta chain) stems from a study of graft-versus-host responses after intestinal transplantation. Study details: Tacrolimus and steroids were given for around 3 years to all recipients after anti-thymocyte globulin induction.

Repertoires were generated with immunoSEQ multiplex PCR, while TCRdb's copy carries only in-frame clones and drops some. The sample yields under 95,000 clones, around 89% seen once. About this clone: Its target is unknown.

Points from the study as a whole: There were GvH clones found in recipient marrow, and some of them appeared first in ileum or blood.

The V end lost 2 bases, the J end lost 5 bases, and 9 bases lay between the germline ends. This CDR3 region has 14 residues. Germline CDR1 is MGHRA and CDR2 is YSYEKL. The input for sequencing was unstimulated CD8+ T cells sorted from spleen or lymph node cells, taken before intestinal transplant. The receptor's source is a human donor who received an intestinal transplant. The chain links TRBV4-1 to TRBJ2-2; maybe TRBD1 (6 bases). In DNA form, the CDR3 reads TGCGCCAGCAGCCAAACTACAGGGACCGGGGAGCTGTTTTTT. This codes for CASSQTTGTGELFF.